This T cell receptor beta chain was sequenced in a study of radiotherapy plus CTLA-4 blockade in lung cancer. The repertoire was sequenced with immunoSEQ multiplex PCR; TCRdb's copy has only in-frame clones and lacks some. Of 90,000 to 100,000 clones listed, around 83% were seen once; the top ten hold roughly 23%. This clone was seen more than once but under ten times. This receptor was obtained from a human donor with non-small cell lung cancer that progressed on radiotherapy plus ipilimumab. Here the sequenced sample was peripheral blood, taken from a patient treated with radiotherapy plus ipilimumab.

The CDR3, as DNA: TGTGCCAGCAGCTATAGGGGGTGGGGCACAGATACGCAGTATTTT. Its protein product is CASSYRGWGTDTQYF. The V gene is TRBV28, the J gene TRBJ2-3, with a weak D call TRBD1 (6 bases). This CDR3 comprises 15 residues. Trimming left V 6 bases short and J 1 base short, with 14 bases between. CDR1 and CDR2 (germline): MDHEN, SYDVKM.